This entry lists 21 T cell receptor beta chains sequenced from one sample in a study of T-cell reconstitution after alpha-beta-depleted transplantation in children. As it was prepared, the TCRbeta library received unique molecular identifiers. One entry per CDR3 protein, called by TCRdb with MiXCR from the PCR reads. The sample holds 670,000 or so distinct CDR3 sequences; roughly 13% are singletons and the top ten take 0.79%. The specimen was PBMCs, collected before TCRalphabeta/CD19-depleted stem cell transplant. The receptors derive from a girl under 10 years old with congenital amegakaryocytic thrombocytopenia, due to receive a stem cell transplant.

Concerning this clonotype: With a much larger clone just one base away, this may be a read error. Since no conserved phenylalanine or tryptophan closes the CDR3, a read error is the likely cause. V usage is TRBV10-3 and J usage is TRBJ2-1, with a weak D call TRBD2 (6 bases). V dropped 2 bases and J dropped 5 bases, with 13 bases sitting between them. Looked up from germline, CDR1 is ENHRY and CDR2 is SYGVKD. The CDR3 loop spans 15 amino acids. Here the CDR3 reads CAISEIGRGDNEQFS. The CDR3 DNA follows: TGTGCCATCAGTGAGATTGGGCGGGGCGACAATGAGCAGTTCTCC.

This clonotype occurred many times. The genes are TRBV5-1 and TRBJ2-3; D is perhaps TRBD2 (5 bases). Germline assignment: CDR1 SGHRS and CDR2 YFSETQ. V was trimmed by 3 bases and J by 0 bases, leaving 17 bases between them. This CDR3 region has 17 residues. CDR3 nucleotides: TGCGCCAGCAGCTCCCGACGCCTTAGCGAGAGCACAGATACGCAGTATTTT. Protein product: CASSSRRLSESTDTQYF. The variable domain in full, with the rest retrieved from reference TRBV5-1 and TRBJ2-3, is KAGVTQTPRYLIKTRGQQVTLSCSPISGHRSVSWYQQTPGQGLQFLFEYFSETQRNKGNFPGRFSGRQFSNSRSEMNVSTLELGDSALYLCASSSRRLSESTDTQYFGPGTRLTVL.

Of note for this clonotype: A single base separates this from a much larger clone, so it may be a read error. V and J are TRBV11-2 and TRBJ2-3; no reliable D call. V lost 4 bases and J 14 bases, leaving 13 bases between the germline ends. This CDR3 is 11 amino acids long. Germline V gene lookup returns CDR1 SGHAT and CDR2 FQNNGV. CDR3 DNA: TGTGCCAGCAGCTCTGGATGGGCGCTGTATTTT. This sequence encodes CASSSGWALYF.

This clonotype has ten or more counts. This rearrangement joins TRBV10-3 to TRBJ1-1; perhaps TRBD1 as D (5 bases). The CDR3 is made up of 14 amino acids. Germline assignment: CDR1 ENHRY and CDR2 SYGVKD. V lost 0 bases and J lost 11, with 16 bases in between. The CDR3 DNA is TGTGCCATCAGTGAGTCGCGGGGACCCGATCTCGCTTTCTTT. It specifies CAISESRGPDLAFF.

This clonotype was detected once. The rearrangement uses TRBV19 and TRBJ2-2; 11 bases match TRBD1. CDR3 length equals 15 residues. V dropped 7 bases and J dropped 7; count of bases not matched to a gene: 8. Germline V gene sequence: CDR1 LNHDA, CDR2 SQIVND (reference sequence). Here the CDR3 reads CASTPGTGGDGELFF. The CDR3 nucleotides read TGTGCCAGTACTCCCGGGACAGGGGGTGACGGGGAGCTGTTTTTT.

This chain joins TRBV7-9 and TRBJ2-1, with D perhaps TRBD2 (5 bases). Trimming cost V 2 bases and J 11 bases, with 13 bases left between them. The CDR3 is 13 amino acids. Germline V gene sequence: CDR1 SEHNR, CDR2 FQNEAQ (reference sequence). CDR3 protein: CASSLMGWEKQFF. The DNA of the CDR3 is TGTGCCAGCAGCTTAATGGGGTGGGAGAAGCAGTTCTTC.

Ten or more counts support this clonotype. The V and J genes are TRBV7-8 and TRBJ2-3; D may be TRBD2 (6 bases). The CDR3 contains 17 residues. In germline, CDR1 is SGHVS, CDR2 FQNEAQ. V lost 1 base to trimming and J lost 0 bases, with 14 bases between them. CDR3 residues: CASSLVTGRLSTDTQYF. The CDR3 coding sequence is TGTGCCAGCAGCTTAGTCACCGGGAGACTTAGCACAGATACGCAGTATTTT.

The chain carries TRBV18 and TRBJ2-1, with TRBD1 identical over 9 bases. The length of the CDR3 is 16 residues. Germline lookup yields CDR1 KGHSH and CDR2 LQKENI. V lost 2 bases and J lost 8; bases outside the gene matches: 10. The CDR3 DNA reads TGTGCCAGCTCACCATACCGGGACAGGGTAGACGATGAGCAGTTCTTC. This encodes CASSPYRDRVDDEQFF.

Ten or more counts support this clonotype. The chain has TRBV7-9 and TRBJ2-7; D might be TRBD1 (6 bases). The CDR3 totals 14 residues. CDR1 is SEHNR and CDR2 is FQNEAQ in the germline V gene (reference sequence). Trimming pared 3 bases from V and 2 bases from J, leaving 11 bases between. In DNA form, the CDR3 reads TGTGCCAGCAGCTTGACAGGAGTCCCCTACGAGCAGTACTTC. Amino acid sequence: CASSLTGVPYEQYF.

This clonotype was counted between two and nine times. V gene TRBV29-1 combines with J gene TRBJ2-2; tentatively, D is TRBD2 (6 bases). Per germline, CDR1 SQVTM and CDR2 ANQGSEA. The CDR3 contains 13 residues. The V and J ends lost 2 bases and 8 bases respectively, with 12 bases between them. The CDR3 DNA is TGCAGCGTTGAATATGGAAGCGGGGGGGAGCTGTTTTTT. Its protein product is CSVEYGSGGELFF.

The chain links TRBV12-3 or TRBV12-4 to TRBJ2-7, with 8 bases identical to TRBD1. The V gene end was trimmed by 1 base and the J gene end by 6 bases; junction bases not matched to a gene: 8. The CDR3 is 15 residues long. The CDR3 loop is CASSLDRGSVREQYF. The DNA of the CDR3 is TGTGCCAGCAGTTTAGACAGGGGGTCGGTTCGCGAGCAGTACTTC.

This clonotype showed up just a few times. The rearrangement uses TRBV27 and TRBJ2-7; 8 positions agree with TRBD2. Germline CDR1 MNHEY, CDR2 SMNVEV (reference sequence). This CDR3 has 16 amino acids. The V and J ends lost 1 base and 0 bases, in that order; junction bases with no gene match: 5. The CDR3 coding sequence is TGTGCCAGCAGTTTATTTGCTGCGGGAGGCTCCTACGAGCAGTACTTC. It encodes CASSLFAAGGSYEQYF.

This clonotype was observed a handful of times. V is TRBV14 and J is TRBJ2-5; D ambiguous. CDR1 and CDR2 from the germline V gene are SGHDN and FVKESK. CDR3 length: 14 residues. V dropped 3 bases and J dropped 0 bases, with 8 bases sitting between them. The CDR3 DNA follows: TGTGCCAGCAGCCAGGAACCGTACCAAGAGACCCAGTACTTC. Protein: CASSQEPYQETQYF. Together with reference TRBV14 and TRBJ2-5, the CDR3 gives the full variable domain: EAGVTQFPSHSVIEKGQTVTLRCDPISGHDNLYWYRRVMGKEIKFLLHFVKESKQDESGMPNNRFLAERTGGTYSTLKVQPAELEDSGVYFCASSQEPYQETQYFGPGTRLLVL.

The sample holds a few counts of this clonotype. This rearrangement joins TRBV3-1 to TRBJ2-1; 8 positions agree with TRBD2. Germline CDR1 is LGHDT and CDR2 is YNNKEL (reference sequence). CDR3 length equals 15 residues. The V segment lost 4 bases and the J segment 8 bases; nucleotides outside the gene matches: 10. CDR3: CASSRSGSLGDEQFF. Here the CDR3 DNA reads TGTGCCAGCAGCCGAAGCGGGAGTTTAGGCGATGAGCAGTTCTTC.

There are a few counts of this clonotype. The genes are TRBV3-1 and TRBJ2-7; 12 bases fit TRBD1. The germline V gene has CDR1 LGHDT and CDR2 YNNKEL (reference sequence). The CDR3 is made up of 21 amino acids. V lost 3 bases to trimming and J lost 4 bases; unmatched junction nucleotides: 22. Here the CDR3 reads CASSQHITGTGGAKFRYEQYF. The CDR3 bases are TGTGCCAGCAGCCAGCATATAACCGGGACAGGGGGCGCGAAGTTTAGGTACGAGCAGTACTTC.

This rearrangement joins TRBV11-2 to TRBJ2-7; D not resolved. Germline CDR1 reads SGHAT; CDR2 reads FQNNGV. The CDR3 sequence is 15 residues long. The V end lost 4 bases, the J end lost 2 bases, and 15 bases lay between the germline ends. The CDR3 DNA sequence: TGTGCCAGCAGCTCACATGGACGGAGAACCTACGAGCAGTACTTC. Translated: CASSSHGRRTYEQYF.

CDR3 in amino acids: CASSDFNRGQNEKLFF. The CDR3 DNA reads TGTGCCAGCAGCGATTTTAACCGGGGACAAAATGAAAAACTGTTTTTT. V is TRBV7-9 and J is TRBJ1-4; weak D call: TRBD1 (6 bases). Looked up from germline, CDR1 is SEHNR and CDR2 is FQNEAQ (reference sequence). This CDR3 is 16 amino acids long. Trimming removed 5 bases from V and 5 bases from J, with 18 bases in between.

As for this clonotype: This may be a read error: a much more frequent sequence differs by one nucleotide. The J gene is TRBJ2-1, the V gene TRBV7-2; weak D call: TRBD2 (5 bases). CDR1 is SGHTA and CDR2 is FQGNSA in the germline V gene. There are 13 residues in the CDR3. Here the CDR3 DNA reads TGTGCCAGCAGCCGGGGTTTATCCAATGAGCAGTCCTTC. Translated: CASSRGLSNEQSF. Full variable domain (outside the CDR3, taken from reference TRBV7-2 and TRBJ2-1): GAGVSQSPSNKVTEKGKDVELRCDPISGHTALYWYRQSLGQGLEFLIYFQGNSAPDKSGLPSDRFSAERTGGSVSTLTIQRTQQEDSAVYLCASSRGLSNEQSFGPGTRLTVL.

Ten or more counts support this clonotype. The J gene is TRBJ1-4, the V gene TRBV11-2, with 8 bases identical to TRBD1. Germline V gene data show CDR1 as SGHAT and CDR2 as FQNNGV. The CDR3 is made up of 12 amino acids. V shed 5 bases, J shed 14 bases, and the junction held 7 bases outside the gene matches. The CDR3 loop is CASSGRTGSLFF. The DNA for the CDR3 is TGTGCCAGCAGCGGGCGGACAGGGTCGCTGTTTTTT.

The table lists this clonotype with a few counts. The V gene is TRBV7-2, the J gene TRBJ2-1; D is undetermined. V was trimmed by 6 bases and J by 13 bases, leaving 19 bases between them. Germline assignment: CDR1 SGHTA and CDR2 FQGNSA. The CDR3 runs 13 residues. This chain's CDR3 is CASSGVLGRGQFF. The CDR3 coding sequence is TGTGCCAGCAGTGGGGTCCTAGGAAGAGGTCAGTTCTTC.

The sample holds a few counts of this clonotype. The chain is built from TRBV11-1 and TRBJ2-7; 13 bases map to TRBD2. The germline V gene encodes CDR1 SGHAT and CDR2 FQDESV (reference sequence). V shed 5 bases and J 0 bases; nucleotides not matched to a gene: 10. The CDR3 is 18 residues long. CDR3 in DNA: TGTGCCAGCAGCGGGACTAGCGGGACCTTTTATCGCTCCTACGAGCAGTACTTC. Translating it yields CASSGTSGTFYRSYEQYF.